This T cell receptor (beta chain) was recorded in a study of blood T cells in healthy people across ages. Note on this clonotype: The junction does not match germline at one end; this may be a read error.

Next came a second PCR, run for about 6 to 12 cycles, which used a sample-barcoded 5' primer along with a J-beta primer mix. TCRdb used MiXCR to reprocess the 5' RACE reads, holding one entry per CDR3 protein. The data hold 1,300,000 or so distinct CDR3 sequences, with around 55% observed a single time. Each sample had at least 6 million PBMCs isolated. The CDR3 is 13 residues long. CDR1 DFQATT and CDR2 SNEGSKA come from the germline V gene (reference sequence). V and J are TRBV20-1 and TRBJ2-3; the D gene is possibly TRBD2 (6 bases). The sequence was collected from a man between 18 and 29 years old in good health. Sequencing used blood. CDR3 DNA: TGCAGTGCAAGAGGGGCGGGGTTTGATACGCAGTATTTT. It specifies CSARGAGFDTQYF.